A single sample gave rise to the 19 T cell receptor beta chains below, sequenced in a study of CD8 T cells in ankylosing spondylitis. TCRdb fed the 5' RACE reads into MiXCR, producing one record per CDR3 protein. In the table there are around 250,000 distinct CDR3 sequences, 15% to 20% of which are singletons. Sequencing input: blood, either unsorted or a sorted T cell fraction (not recorded which). These receptors originate from a male donor with ankylosing spondylitis or in good health (not recorded which).

The chain uses TRBV4-2 and TRBJ2-3, with 12 nucleotides matching TRBD2. Germline CDR1 is LGHNA and CDR2 is YNFKEQ. This CDR3 contains 17 residues. V shed 5 bases and J 2 bases; nucleotides not matched to a gene: 8. CDR3 sequence reads: CASSDAGTSGLTDTQYF. CDR3 in DNA: TGTGCCAGCAGCGATGCCGGGACTAGCGGGCTCACAGATACGCAGTATTTT.

Ten or more counts support this clonotype. The rearrangement joins TRBV7-9 to TRBJ2-5, with 9 bases fitting TRBD1. The CDR3 extends over 16 amino acids. Germline V gene sequence: CDR1 SEHNR, CDR2 FQNEAQ (reference sequence). J gave up 5 bases and V 5 bases, and 12 bases lay outside the gene matches. This CDR3 is CASSPTLDRGRETQYF. CDR3 in DNA: TGTGCCAGCAGCCCGACCCTAGACAGGGGGAGGGAGACCCAGTACTTC.

This clonotype was seen only a few times. This chain uses TRBV7-3 with TRBJ2-5; 13 positions agree with TRBD2. V trimming: 5 bases; J trimming: 5 bases; junction bases outside the gene matches: 14. This CDR3 spans 18 amino acids. Germline V gene lookup returns CDR1 SGHTA and CDR2 FQGTGA. Here the CDR3 reads CASSPGLAGATYRETQYF. The CDR3 nucleotides are TGTGCCAGCAGCCCAGGACTAGCGGGAGCCACCTATCGGGAGACCCAGTACTTC.

In this sample, this clonotype turned up many times. The rearrangement links TRBV20-1 to TRBJ2-1, with D maybe TRBD2 (6 bases). Germline CDR1 DFQATT, CDR2 SNEGSKA (reference sequence). With 0 bases removed from V and 4 bases from J, the gap between germline ends came to 10 bases. The CDR3 covers 14 residues. The CDR3 loop is CSARDVGGYNEQFF. The DNA for the CDR3 is TGCAGTGCTAGAGATGTGGGGGGTTACAATGAGCAGTTCTTC.

This clonotype showed up many times. The chain joins TRBV29-1 to TRBJ2-4; D remains unclear. This CDR3 has 11 residues. From germline, CDR1 is SQVTM and CDR2 ANQGSEA. V lost 4 bases, J lost 5 bases, and 6 bases lay in between. In DNA form, the CDR3 reads TGCAGCGTTGTCGGAGAAAACATTCAGTACTTC. It encodes CSVVGENIQYF.

V and J are TRBV5-6 and TRBJ1-1, with 7 positions matching TRBD1. V lost 4 bases to trimming and J lost 12 bases; unmatched junction nucleotides: 12. The CDR3 contains 13 residues. Germline CDR1 SGHDT, CDR2 YYEEEE. The CDR3 here is CASSQTGPPSTFF. The DNA for the CDR3 is TGTGCCAGCAGCCAGACAGGGCCCCCTTCGACTTTCTTT.

This chain uses TRBV7-9 with TRBJ2-7; 13 nucleotides agree with TRBD2. Germline CDR1 reads SEHNR; CDR2 reads FQNEAQ (reference sequence). The length of the CDR3 is 14 residues. V lost 5 bases, J lost 5 bases, and 3 bases stayed unmatched. The CDR3 nucleotides are TGTGCCAGCAGCGCGACTAGCGGGAGGAACGAGCAGTACTTC. It encodes CASSATSGRNEQYF.

This clonotype was observed a few times. V is TRBV19 and J is TRBJ1-1; D unclear. This CDR3 has 15 amino acids. Trimming took 3 bases from V and 0 from J, leaving 11 bases between them. The germline V gene encodes CDR1 LNHDA and CDR2 SQIVND (reference sequence). The CDR3 bases are TGTGCCAGTAGTATCCCCTTCGGGATGAACACTGAAGCTTTCTTT. As protein: CASSIPFGMNTEAFF.

This clonotype was picked up a small number of times. The chain carries TRBV4-1 and TRBJ2-1; the match to TRBD2 covers 7 bases. The CDR3 length is 17 residues. V shed 4 bases and J 1 base; nucleotides not matched to a gene: 10. Germline V gives CDR1 MGHRA, CDR2 YSYEKL. This CDR3 reads CASSPEGASGSYNEQFF. The CDR3 DNA reads TGCGCCAGCAGCCCCGAAGGGGCTAGCGGATCCTACAATGAGCAGTTCTTC.

Only a few counts were recorded for this clonotype. V and J are TRBV9 and TRBJ2-5; D may be TRBD1 (5 bases). The V gene lost 0 bases and the J gene lost 2 bases, with 17 bases spanning the gap. CDR3 length: 17 residues. The V gene's germline CDR1 is SGDLS and CDR2 YYNGEE. CDR3 protein: CASSVGTQGAPQETQYF. The CDR3 nucleotides are TGTGCCAGCAGCGTAGGAACCCAAGGGGCCCCACAAGAGACCCAGTACTTC.

This clonotype has only a few counts. This chain links TRBV27 with TRBJ2-1; perhaps TRBD1 as D (5 bases). V was cut by 7 bases and J by 5 bases, with 15 bases left in between. Germline assignment: CDR1 MNHEY and CDR2 SMNVEV (reference sequence). There are 14 residues in the CDR3. Here the CDR3 DNA reads TGTGCCAGCACTTTGTTAGGGGCTCACAATGAGCAGTTCTTC. It translates to CASTLLGAHNEQFF.

A few counts support this clonotype. The chain combines TRBV5-1 with TRBJ2-3; unclear D gene. Germline V CDR1 and CDR2: SGHRS, YFSETQ. The CDR3 extends over 16 amino acids. The V and J ends lost 0 bases and 3 bases respectively, with 14 bases between them. Written as DNA, the CDR3 is TGCGCCAGCAGCTTGGACCAAAGGGAACCTACAGATACGCAGTATTTT. Residues: CASSLDQREPTDTQYF.

The rearrangement links TRBV12-3 or TRBV12-4 to TRBJ2-5; 10 nucleotides match TRBD2. CDR3 size: 13 residues. V was pared by 4 bases and J by 5 bases, with 1 base of the junction left unmatched. Here the CDR3 reads CASSWGLAETQYF. DNA of the CDR3: TGTGCCAGCAGTTGGGGACTAGCGGAGACCCAGTACTTC.

This clonotype was seen many times. The rearrangement joins TRBV5-6 to TRBJ2-3; D possibly corresponds to TRBD1 (5 bases). The CDR3 length is 16 residues. Germline V CDR1 and CDR2: SGHDT, YYEEEE. V lost 3 bases, J lost 2 bases, and 16 bases lay in between. In DNA form, the CDR3 reads TGTGCCAGCAGCTCCCCGGACACTCAGGTCACAGATACGCAGTATTTT. Protein: CASSSPDTQVTDTQYF.

The sample holds many counts of this clonotype. This chain connects TRBV12-3 or TRBV12-4 to TRBJ1-6, with 7 nucleotides matching TRBD1. The CDR3 spans 15 residues. V shed 2 bases, J shed 10 bases, and the junction held 8 bases outside the gene matches. CDR3 nucleotides: TGTGCCAGCAGTTTATGGTCGGACAGGACGTCACCCCTCCACTTT. Its protein product is CASSLWSDRTSPLHF.

The sample holds a few counts of this clonotype. The chain recombines TRBV28 with TRBJ2-3; D perhaps matches TRBD1 (6 bases). The CDR3 length is 15 residues. From germline, CDR1 is MDHEN and CDR2 SYDVKM. Between the trimmed V and J ends, which lost 7 bases and 2 bases, there was a span of 16 bases. For the CDR3, the DNA is TGTGCCAGCAATACCAACAGGGCCAACACAGATACGCAGTATTTT. Amino acid sequence: CASNTNRANTDTQYF.

Here the CDR3 reads CASSVYTGTGTYEQYF. Here the CDR3 DNA reads TGTGCCAGCAGCGTGTACACCGGGACAGGGACCTACGAGCAGTACTTC. The genes are TRBV11-2 and TRBJ2-7, with 9 bases that match TRBD1. Trimming removed 5 bases from V and 2 bases from J; junction bases left unmatched: 10. The CDR3 totals 16 residues. Germline values: CDR1 SGHAT, CDR2 FQNNGV.

The genes are TRBV10-2 and TRBJ2-2, with D uncertain. The CDR3 extends over 15 amino acids. From germline, CDR1 is WSHSY and CDR2 SAAADI. The V and J ends lost 3 bases and 5 bases respectively, with 13 bases between them. As DNA, the CDR3 is TGCGCCAGCAGTGAAACCCGGGCCGGAACCGGGGAGCTGTTTTTT. Its protein product is CASSETRAGTGELFF.

The table lists this clonotype with many counts. This chain links TRBV5-6 with TRBJ2-1, with D uncertain. The CDR3 totals 11 residues. Germline CDR1 and CDR2: SGHDT and YYEEEE. V lost 1 base and J lost 6, with 2 bases in between. The CDR3 loop reads CASSLLNEQFF. Written as DNA, the CDR3 is TGTGCCAGCAGCTTGCTCAATGAGCAGTTCTTC. Drawing the rest from reference TRBV5-6 and TRBJ2-1, the complete variable domain is DAGVTQSPTHLIKTRGQQVTLRCSPKSGHDTVSWYQQALGQGPQFIFQYYEEEERQRGNFPDRFSGHQFPNYSSELNVNALLLGDSALYLCASSLLNEQFFGPGTRLTVL.